These 28 T cell receptor beta chains were all obtained from the same sample, sequenced in a study of T cells in Graves' hyperthyroidism and ophthalmopathy. Amplified regions were TCR beta CDR3 sequences from RNA transcripts. Researchers ran a first-round RT-PCR on the TCR CDR3 using the HTBI primer set. In TCRdb, the multiplex PCR reads were re-called with MiXCR into one record per CDR3 protein. The table shows hundreds of thousands of distinct CDR3 sequences, with roughly 24% occurring only once. Sequences were obtained from blood. Receptor source: a woman aged 25 to 45 with Graves' ophthalmopathy.

This clonotype has at least ten counts. The chain couples TRBV20-1 to TRBJ2-7, with 10 bases identical to TRBD1. Germline V CDR1 and CDR2: DFQATT, SNEGSKA (reference sequence). This CDR3 is built from 14 residues. Trimming took 6 bases from V and 6 from J; bases not matched to a gene: 11. The CDR3 nucleotides read TGCAGTGCCGACCCGGGACAGGGGATCGTCGAGCAGTACTTC. It yields the protein CSADPGQGIVEQYF.

The V gene is TRBV15, the J gene TRBJ2-2, with D maybe TRBD1 (5 bases). V was cut by 0 bases and J by 6 bases, with 11 bases left in between. CDR1 is LNHNV and CDR2 is YYDKDF in the germline V gene (reference sequence). The CDR3 length is 15 residues. In DNA form, the CDR3 reads TGTGCCACCAGCAGAGAATTCGGCAGGGCCGGGGAGCTGTTTTTT. Translation gives CATSREFGRAGELFF.

Ten or more counts support this clonotype. The chain has TRBV12-3 or TRBV12-4 and TRBJ2-2; TRBD1 matches at 11 bases. The ends lost 7 bases at V and 7 bases at J; junction bases unmatched: 8. CDR3 length: 15 residues. The CDR3 coding sequence is TGTGCCAGCAATCCGGGACAGGGGGTTATCGGGGAGCTGTTTTTT. It is translated as CASNPGQGVIGELFF.

This clonotype was seen many times. The chain links TRBV27 to TRBJ2-5; TRBD2 aligns across 10 bases. The junction had 9 bases not matched to a gene; V was cut back by 4 bases and J by 1 base. Germline assignment: CDR1 MNHEY and CDR2 SMNVEV (reference sequence). The CDR3 spans 17 residues. The CDR3 is CASSSDGAGGPQETQYF. The CDR3 nucleotides are TGTGCCAGCAGTTCCGACGGAGCGGGGGGGCCCCAAGAGACCCAGTACTTC.

This clonotype was observed a few times. This rearrangement joins TRBV14 to TRBJ2-4; either TRBD1 or TRBD2 may fit D (5 bases each). V was trimmed by 1 base and J by 8 bases, leaving 9 bases between them. The CDR3 loop spans 13 amino acids. Germline CDR1 is SGHDN and CDR2 is FVKESK. CDR3 sequence (DNA): TGTGCCAGCAGCCAAGGAGGGGTTTACATTCAGTACTTC. Encoded protein: CASSQGGVYIQYF.

This clonotype was observed a few times. The chain recombines TRBV28 with TRBJ1-1, with D possibly being TRBD1 (6 bases). Trimming took off 5 bases at V and 1 base at J, with 11 bases between the two ends. The CDR3 is 14 residues long. From germline, CDR1 is MDHEN and CDR2 SYDVKM. The CDR3 sequence: CASSPMDRNTEAFF. The DNA for the CDR3 is TGTGCCAGCAGTCCAATGGACAGGAACACTGAAGCTTTCTTT.

This clonotype was detected many times. CDR3 sequence: CASSLEVFRGEAFF. The CDR3 nucleotides are TGTGCCAGCAGCTTAGAAGTTTTTCGGGGTGAAGCTTTCTTT. The genes are TRBV7-2 and TRBJ1-1; no reliable D call. Germline loops: CDR1 SGHTA, CDR2 FQGNSA. The CDR3 covers 14 residues. Trimming cost V 1 base and J 7 bases, with 13 bases left between them.

The rearrangement uses TRBV2 and TRBJ1-1; D is undetermined. V was shortened by 8 bases and J by 5 bases, with 18 bases between the two germline ends. CDR3 length: 14 amino acids. Germline V lookup: CDR1 SNHLY, CDR2 FYNNEI. The CDR3 sequence: CASSIRALATEAFF. The CDR3 coding sequence is TGTGCCAGCTCTATTCGGGCTCTGGCTACTGAAGCTTTCTTT.

The table lists this clonotype with many counts. The genes are TRBV29-1 and TRBJ1-2, with no clear D. V was clipped by 3 bases and J by 5 bases, with 7 bases between them. Germline CDR1 and CDR2: SQVTM and ANQGSEA. This CDR3 spans 11 amino acids. The CDR3 protein is CSVDDTYGYTF. CDR3 DNA sequence: TGCAGCGTTGACGACACTTATGGCTACACCTTC.

There are many counts of this clonotype. The chain has TRBV4-1 and TRBJ1-2; D is possibly TRBD1 (6 bases). This CDR3 is 15 amino acids long. CDR1 MGHRA and CDR2 YSYEKL come from the germline V gene. Trimming pared 3 bases from V and 0 bases from J, leaving 11 bases between. CDR3 sequence: CASSHLQGPNYGYTF. The CDR3 nucleotides are TGCGCCAGCAGCCACCTACAGGGACCTAACTATGGCTACACCTTC.

This clonotype was seen a few times. The chain couples TRBV5-6 to TRBJ2-2, with TRBD1 matching 8 bases. This CDR3 has 14 residues. V trimming: 4 bases; J trimming: 6 bases; junction bases outside the gene matches: 5. Germline-derived CDR1 and CDR2 are SGHDT and YYEEEE. DNA for the CDR3: TGTGCCAGCAGCGTGGACAGGGCACCCGGGGAGCTGTTTTTT. Its protein is CASSVDRAPGELFF.

This clonotype was counted only a few times. The J gene is TRBJ2-7, the V gene TRBV12-3 or TRBV12-4, with D tentatively TRBD1 (6 bases). V was shortened by 8 bases and J by 5 bases, with 16 bases between the two germline ends. The CDR3 has 13 amino acids. CDR3 sequence (DNA): TGTGCCAGCGGACAAACAGGGATCGACGAGCAGTACTTC. This translates into CASGQTGIDEQYF.

The rearrangement links TRBV12-3 or TRBV12-4 to TRBJ2-7; D gene unclear. Trimming removed 4 bases from V and 2 bases from J, with 9 bases in between. CDR3 length equals 13 residues. This chain's CDR3 is CASSSLHPYEQYF. The CDR3 region has the DNA TGTGCCAGCAGTTCACTGCACCCCTACGAGCAGTACTTC.

The rearrangement joins TRBV2 to TRBJ1-2; TRBD1 aligns across 8 bases. The J segment lost 8 bases and the V segment lost 3 bases, leaving 5 bases of the junction unmatched. Germline V gene sequence: CDR1 SNHLY, CDR2 FYNNEI. The CDR3 is made up of 13 amino acids. The CDR3 DNA sequence: TGTGCCAGCAGTGACCAGGGGGCGCAGGGCTACACCTTC. It is translated as CASSDQGAQGYTF.

This clonotype was recorded many times. The CDR3 loop is CASSDGTSLVETQYF. CDR3 DNA sequence: TGTGCCAGCAGTGACGGGACTAGTTTAGTTGAGACCCAGTACTTC. The chain recombines TRBV27 with TRBJ2-5, with TRBD2 identical over 8 bases. Germline V gives CDR1 MNHEY, CDR2 SMNVEV (reference sequence). The CDR3 runs 15 residues. With V trimmed by 5 bases and J by 5 bases, 10 bases remained unmatched.

V gene TRBV6-5 combines with J gene TRBJ1-2, with D uncertain. With 3 bases removed from V and 5 bases from J, the gap between germline ends came to 16 bases. Germline V lookup: CDR1 MNHEY, CDR2 SVGAGI. CDR3 length: 15 residues. The CDR3 loop is CASSYFDGVGYGYTF. The CDR3 nucleotides read TGTGCCAGCAGTTATTTCGACGGGGTGGGGTATGGCTACACCTTC.

Note on this clonotype: This may be a read error: a much more frequent sequence differs by one nucleotide. The DNA of the CDR3 is TGTGCCAGCAGCTTGGCCATACAGGGGTTCCAAGAGACCAAGTACTTC. It specifies CASSLAIQGFQETKYF. V and J are TRBV5-5 and TRBJ2-5, with 7 bases fitting TRBD1. The germline gives CDR1 SGHKS, CDR2 YYEKEE (reference sequence). The CDR3 loop spans 16 amino acids.

In its sample, this clonotype was seen many times. The rearrangement joins TRBV30 to TRBJ1-2; D is unresolved. CDR1 and CDR2 (germline): GTSNPN, SVGIG (reference sequence). This CDR3 has 11 residues. Deletions cut 5 bases from V and 8 bases from J, with 12 bases between. The CDR3 spells CAWGILRGYTF. CDR3 DNA: TGTGCCTGGGGGATTTTGCGCGGCTACACCTTC.

This clonotype was observed a few times. The chain carries TRBV12-5 and TRBJ2-5; D is ambiguous. CDR3 size: 12 residues. Germline CDR1 LGHNT, CDR2 FRNRAP. The ends were cut back, 3 bases at V and 4 bases at J, with 6 bases in the middle. CDR3 sequence reads: CASGFVRETQYF. In nucleotides, the CDR3 is TGTGCTAGTGGTTTTGTTCGAGAGACCCAGTACTTC.

This clonotype appeared once. This chain joins TRBV27 and TRBJ2-7, with 8 bases matching TRBD1. The CDR3 loop spans 16 amino acids. V lost 2 bases, J lost 3 bases, and 9 bases stayed unmatched. From germline, CDR1 is MNHEY and CDR2 SMNVEV (reference sequence). CDR3 coding DNA: TGTGCCAGCAGTTTACGGGGACAGGCCACATACTACGAGCAGTACTTC. It encodes CASSLRGQATYYEQYF.

This clonotype has a handful of counts. The chain employs TRBV3-1 and TRBJ2-5, with 10 positions matching TRBD2. The CDR3 spans 16 residues. CDR1 and CDR2 from the germline V gene are LGHDT and YNNKEL (reference sequence). The J segment lost 5 bases and the V segment lost 4 bases, leaving 10 bases of the junction unmatched. CDR3 DNA sequence: TGTGCCAGCAGCCCGTACGGAGCGGGGGGGCCGGAGACCCAGTACTTC. Its translation: CASSPYGAGGPETQYF.

At least ten counts were recorded for this clonotype. The CDR3 DNA follows: TGTGCCACCAGCGTCCAGACAGGGAACCTTTATGGCTACACCTTC. It yields the protein CATSVQTGNLYGYTF. V gene TRBV15 combines with J gene TRBJ1-2, with 7 positions matching TRBD1. J was trimmed by 5 bases and V by 5 bases; bases with no gene match: 11. From germline, CDR1 is LNHNV and CDR2 YYDKDF (reference sequence). The CDR3 consists of 15 residues.

This chain links TRBV11-2 with TRBJ2-7, with a possible D match to TRBD2 (5 bases). Trimming left V 5 bases short and J 5 bases short, with 13 bases between. Germline-derived CDR1 and CDR2 are SGHAT and FQNNGV. This CDR3 comprises 13 residues. In DNA form, the CDR3 reads TGTGCCAGCAGCCCACCCGTGGGAGACGAGCAGTACTTC. Its translation is CASSPPVGDEQYF.

The sample holds many counts of this clonotype. This sequence joins TRBV11-1 and TRBJ1-1; perhaps TRBD1 as D (6 bases). The germline V gene has CDR1 SGHAT and CDR2 FQDESV (reference sequence). CDR3 length: 18 amino acids. The V end was cut by 2 bases, the J end by 1 base, with 20 bases between. The CDR3 region is CASSLSRPVRGPNTEAFF. CDR3 DNA sequence: TGTGCCAGCAGCTTATCGAGGCCGGTCAGGGGCCCGAACACTGAAGCTTTCTTT. Looking up the rest from reference TRBV11-1 and TRBJ1-1 gives the full variable domain: EAEVAQSPRYKITEKSQAVAFWCDPISGHATLYWYRQILGQGPELLVQFQDESVVDDSQLPKDRFSAERLKGVDSTLKIQPAELGDSAMYLCASSLSRPVRGPNTEAFFGQGTRLTVV.

The chain has TRBV2 and TRBJ2-7; TRBD2 aligns across 8 bases. This CDR3 has 15 amino acids. Germline CDR1 is SNHLY and CDR2 is FYNNEI. V was clipped by 1 base and J by 3 bases; unmatched bases: 5. CDR3 sequence reads: CASSEEGTRGYEQYF. In DNA form, the CDR3 reads TGTGCCAGCAGTGAAGAAGGGACTAGGGGCTACGAGCAGTACTTC.

The table lists this clonotype with many counts. The J gene is TRBJ1-5, the V gene TRBV9; tentatively, D is TRBD1 (5 bases). CDR3 length: 15 amino acids. Trimming cost V 4 bases and J 6 bases, with 17 bases left between them. CDR1 is SGDLS, CDR2 YYNGEE, per germline. The CDR3 region is CASSLGGEWGQPQHF. The CDR3 nucleotides are TGTGCCAGCAGCCTGGGAGGGGAGTGGGGTCAGCCCCAGCATTTT.

The chain carries TRBV20-1 and TRBJ1-1; D possibly corresponds to TRBD1 (5 bases). V was trimmed by 6 bases and J by 1 base, leaving 21 bases between them. The CDR3 length is 16 residues. Germline loops: CDR1 DFQATT, CDR2 SNEGSKA (reference sequence). The CDR3 loop is CSAIPFDGHRNTEAFF. The CDR3 coding sequence is TGCAGTGCCATACCCTTCGATGGACATAGGAACACTGAAGCTTTCTTT.

This chain links TRBV6-1 with TRBJ1-1, with TRBD1 matching 7 bases. V trimming: 7 bases; J trimming: 4 bases; junction bases outside the gene matches: 12. This CDR3 spans 15 amino acids. Germline CDR1 is MNHNS and CDR2 is SASEGT. The CDR3 is CASNRGGSKGTEAFF. CDR3 DNA: TGTGCCAGCAACAGGGGAGGAAGTAAGGGCACTGAAGCTTTCTTT.